This T cell receptor beta chain appears in the sequencing data of a study of T cell responses to AZD1222 COVID-19 vaccine. Sequencing was performed with immunoSEQ multiplex PCR; in TCRdb, only in-frame clones are kept and a portion is missing. The table records 85,000 to 100,000 clones, 85% to 90% of them present only once. Study-wide findings and caveats: Repertoires were sampled only after the peak T cell response. Spike-specific TCR breadth and depth both grew after two AZD1222 doses. Donors, mostly white British, included more females; clonal diversity was possibly underestimated.

Notes on this clone: Its specificity is not known.

Trimming removed 8 bases from V and 6 bases from J; junction bases left unmatched: 10. Germline loops: CDR1 SNHLY, CDR2 FYNNEI. The CDR3 extends over 14 amino acids. This receptor was taken from an adult who received the AZD1222 COVID-19 vaccine. Source: peripheral blood, taken 28 days after the second AZD1222 dose. V usage is TRBV2 and J usage is TRBJ2-4; 7 bases match TRBD1. The CDR3 reads CASEPLTGINIQYF. In DNA, the CDR3 is TGTGCCAGCGAGCCCCTGACAGGGATAAACATTCAGTACTTC.